The 8 T cell receptor beta chains below all came from one sample that was sequenced in a study of CD8 T cells in Susac syndrome. The RNA, 0.5 to 1 ug, was put through reverse transcription using random hexamers. A single record per CDR3 protein comes from TCRdb applying MiXCR to the immunoSEQ multiplex PCR reads. The data contain about 290,000 distinct CDR3 sequences, 85% of them seen just once; the ten biggest clones take up roughly 0.22%. The sequencing input was CD8+ T cells from PBMCs. Every receptor here comes from a human donor with multiple sclerosis.

The rearrangement links TRBV28 to TRBJ2-6, with D perhaps TRBD1 (6 bases). From germline, CDR1 is MDHEN and CDR2 SYDVKM. This CDR3 spans 21 amino acids. V lost 4 bases, J lost 0 bases, and 25 bases lay in between. Written as DNA, the CDR3 is TGTGCCAGCAGTTCGCCCAGGGCGAGTGGGACATCCCCCTCTGGGGCCAACGTCCTGACTTTC. Encoded protein: CASSSPRASGTSPSGANVLTF. Variable domain in full (rest from reference TRBV28 and TRBJ2-6): DVKVTQSSRYLVKRTGEKVFLECVQDMDHENMFWYRQDPGLGLRLIYFSYDVKMKEKGDIPEGYSVSREKKERFSLILESASTNQTSMYLCASSSPRASGTSPSGANVLTFGAGSRLTVL.

The rearrangement joins TRBV6-1 to TRBJ2-7; TRBD2 agrees at 10 bases. J was trimmed by 3 bases and V by 1 base; bases with no gene match: 0. The length of the CDR3 is 14 residues. Germline CDR1 and CDR2: MNHNS and SASEGT. The CDR3 sequence: CASSEGLAGYEQYF. The CDR3 DNA is TGTGCCAGCAGTGAAGGACTAGCGGGCTACGAGCAGTACTTC.

The J gene is TRBJ2-1, the V gene TRBV5-1; the D gene is possibly TRBD2 (5 bases). The germline gives CDR1 SGHRS, CDR2 YFSETQ. Deletions cut 0 bases from V and 5 bases from J, with 9 bases between. This CDR3 has 14 residues. The CDR3 protein is CASSLGPSNNEQFF. Here the CDR3 DNA reads TGCGCCAGCAGCTTGGGCCCTAGCAACAATGAGCAGTTCTTC.

V gene TRBV7-9 combines with J gene TRBJ2-3; 10 bases fit TRBD1. Per germline, CDR1 SEHNR and CDR2 FQNEAQ (reference sequence). The V segment lost 5 bases and the J segment 4 bases; nucleotides outside the gene matches: 6. The CDR3 length is 15 residues. CDR3 in amino acids: CASSPRDRGADTQYF. The DNA for the CDR3 is TGTGCCAGCAGCCCCCGGGACAGGGGAGCAGATACGCAGTATTTT.

The chain joins TRBV29-1 to TRBJ1-1, with a tentative D call TRBD1 (5 bases). This CDR3 comprises 13 residues. V was cut by 5 bases and J by 0 bases, with 10 bases left in between. The V gene's germline CDR1 is SQVTM and CDR2 ANQGSEA. The CDR3 loop reads CSVLTVLNTEAFF. The DNA for the CDR3 is TGCAGCGTTCTGACAGTTCTGAACACTGAAGCTTTCTTT.

This clonotype occurred a few times. The J gene is TRBJ2-7, the V gene TRBV7-8; 7 nucleotides align to TRBD1. Trimming removed 5 bases from V and 7 bases from J; junction bases left unmatched: 11. Looked up from germline, CDR1 is SGHVS and CDR2 is FQNEAQ. The CDR3 loop spans 14 amino acids. CDR3 nucleotides: TGTGCCAGCAGCCTGGGACAGTATGCCTTGGAGCAGTACTTC. Translating it yields CASSLGQYALEQYF.

The chain employs TRBV24-1 and TRBJ2-5; D unclear. This CDR3 contains 16 residues. V was trimmed by 0 bases and J by 1 base, leaving 11 bases between them. Germline-derived CDR1 and CDR2 are KGHDR and SFDVKD. Here the CDR3 reads CATSDLADEVQETQYF. CDR3 bases: TGTGCCACCAGTGATTTGGCCGATGAAGTCCAAGAGACCCAGTACTTC.

V gene TRBV7-6 combines with J gene TRBJ2-1; TRBD1 is a possible D gene (6 bases). Trimming took off 4 bases at V and 5 bases at J, with 15 bases between the two ends. The CDR3 consists of 15 residues. Germline CDR1 and CDR2: SGHVS and FNYEAQ. DNA of the CDR3: TGTGCCAGCAGCTCCGTTTCAGGGGTAGACAATGAGCAGTTCTTC. It is translated as CASSSVSGVDNEQFF.